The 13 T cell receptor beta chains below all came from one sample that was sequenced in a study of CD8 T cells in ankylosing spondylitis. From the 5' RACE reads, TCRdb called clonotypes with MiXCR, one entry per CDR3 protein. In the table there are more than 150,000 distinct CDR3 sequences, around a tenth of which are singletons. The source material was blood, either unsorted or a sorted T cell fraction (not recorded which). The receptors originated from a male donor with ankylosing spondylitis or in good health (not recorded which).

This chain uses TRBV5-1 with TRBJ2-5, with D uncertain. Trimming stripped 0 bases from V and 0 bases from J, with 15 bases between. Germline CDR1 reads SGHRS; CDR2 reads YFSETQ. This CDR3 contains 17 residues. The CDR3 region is CASSLAEIQTYQETQYF. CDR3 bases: TGCGCCAGCAGCTTGGCCGAAATACAGACGTACCAAGAGACCCAGTACTTC.

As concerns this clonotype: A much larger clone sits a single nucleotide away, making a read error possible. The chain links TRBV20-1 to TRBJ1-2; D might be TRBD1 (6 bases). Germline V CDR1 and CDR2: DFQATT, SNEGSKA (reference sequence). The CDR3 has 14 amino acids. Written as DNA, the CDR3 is TGCAGTACTAGAAAAACAGGGACGAACTATGGCTACACCTTC. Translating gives CSTRKTGTNYGYTF.

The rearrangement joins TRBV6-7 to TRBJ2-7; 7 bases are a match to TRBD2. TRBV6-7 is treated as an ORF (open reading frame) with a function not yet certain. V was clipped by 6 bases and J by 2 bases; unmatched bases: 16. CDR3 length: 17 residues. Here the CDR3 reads CASSESLLAEGTYEQYF. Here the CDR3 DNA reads TGTGCCAGCAGCGAATCCCTTCTAGCGGAGGGGACCTACGAGCAGTACTTC.

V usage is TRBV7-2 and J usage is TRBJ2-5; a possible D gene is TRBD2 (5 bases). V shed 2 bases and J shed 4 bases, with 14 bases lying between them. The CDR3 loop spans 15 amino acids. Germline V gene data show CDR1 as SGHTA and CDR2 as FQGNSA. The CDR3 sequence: CASSLFWEWPETQYF. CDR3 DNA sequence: TGTGCCAGCAGCTTATTCTGGGAGTGGCCAGAGACCCAGTACTTC. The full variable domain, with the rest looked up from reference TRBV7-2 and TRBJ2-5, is GAGVSQSPSNKVTEKGKDVELRCDPISGHTALYWYRQSLGQGLEFLIYFQGNSAPDKSGLPSDRFSAERTGGSVSTLTIQRTQQEDSAVYLCASSLFWEWPETQYFGPGTRLLVL.

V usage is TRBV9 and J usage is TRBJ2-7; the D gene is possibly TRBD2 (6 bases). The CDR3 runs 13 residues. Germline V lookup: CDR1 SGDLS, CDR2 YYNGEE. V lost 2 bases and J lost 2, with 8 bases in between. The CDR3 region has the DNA TGTGCCAGCAGCGTCGCGGGGACCTACGAGCAGTACTTC. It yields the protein CASSVAGTYEQYF.

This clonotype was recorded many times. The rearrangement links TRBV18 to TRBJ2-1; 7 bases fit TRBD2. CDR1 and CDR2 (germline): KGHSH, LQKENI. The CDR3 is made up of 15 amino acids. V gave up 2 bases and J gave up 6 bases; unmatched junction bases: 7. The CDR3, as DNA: TGTGCCAGCTCACCAAGACTAGCAGGATCCAATGAGCAGTTCTTC. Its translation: CASSPRLAGSNEQFF. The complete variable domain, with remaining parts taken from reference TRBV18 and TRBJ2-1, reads NAGVMQNPRHLVRRRGQEARLRCSPMKGHSHVYWYRQLPEEGLKFMVYLQKENIIDESGMPKERFSAEFPKEGPSILRIQQVVRGDSAAYFCASSPRLAGSNEQFFGPGTRLTVL.

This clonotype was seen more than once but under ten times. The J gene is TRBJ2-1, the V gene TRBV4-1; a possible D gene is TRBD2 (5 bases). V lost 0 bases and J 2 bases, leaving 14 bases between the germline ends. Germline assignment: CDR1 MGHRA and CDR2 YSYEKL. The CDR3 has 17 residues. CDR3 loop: CASSQEGSEGTYNEQFF. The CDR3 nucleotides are TGCGCCAGCAGCCAAGAGGGAAGTGAGGGAACCTACAATGAGCAGTTCTTC.

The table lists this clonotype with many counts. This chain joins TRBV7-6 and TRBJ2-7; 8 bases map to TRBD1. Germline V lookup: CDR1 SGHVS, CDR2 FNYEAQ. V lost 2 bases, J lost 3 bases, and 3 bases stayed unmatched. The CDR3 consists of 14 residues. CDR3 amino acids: CASSLMGQVYEQYF. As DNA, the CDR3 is TGTGCCAGCAGCTTAATGGGACAGGTCTACGAGCAGTACTTC.

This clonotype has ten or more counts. The CDR3 sequence is CSARGLAFTGELFF. DNA of the CDR3: TGCAGTGCTAGGGGACTAGCGTTCACCGGGGAGCTGTTTTTT. The chain employs TRBV20-1 and TRBJ2-2; the match to TRBD2 covers 10 bases. Germline lookup yields CDR1 DFQATT and CDR2 SNEGSKA (reference sequence). The junction had 2 bases not matched to a gene; V was cut back by 3 bases and J by 4 bases. The CDR3 loop spans 14 amino acids.

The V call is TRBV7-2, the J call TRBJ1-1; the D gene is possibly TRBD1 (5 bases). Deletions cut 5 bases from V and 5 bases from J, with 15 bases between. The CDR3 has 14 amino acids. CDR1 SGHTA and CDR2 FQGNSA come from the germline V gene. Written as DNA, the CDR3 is TGTGCCAGCAGCCCCCTCTTAGGGGCGACTGAAGCTTTCTTT. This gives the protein CASSPLLGATEAFF.

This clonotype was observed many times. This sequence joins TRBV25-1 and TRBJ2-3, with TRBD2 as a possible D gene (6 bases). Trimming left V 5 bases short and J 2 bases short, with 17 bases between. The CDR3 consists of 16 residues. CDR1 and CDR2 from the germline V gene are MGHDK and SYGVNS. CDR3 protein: CASSSRLGSYTDTQYF. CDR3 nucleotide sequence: TGTGCCAGCAGTTCCCGACTAGGATCCTACACAGATACGCAGTATTTT.

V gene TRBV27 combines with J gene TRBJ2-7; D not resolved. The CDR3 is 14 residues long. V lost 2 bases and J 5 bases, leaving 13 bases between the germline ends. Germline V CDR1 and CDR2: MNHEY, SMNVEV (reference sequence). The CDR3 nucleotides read TGTGCCAGCAGTTTAGTAAAGGGTCCCCACGAGCAGTACTTC. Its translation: CASSLVKGPHEQYF.

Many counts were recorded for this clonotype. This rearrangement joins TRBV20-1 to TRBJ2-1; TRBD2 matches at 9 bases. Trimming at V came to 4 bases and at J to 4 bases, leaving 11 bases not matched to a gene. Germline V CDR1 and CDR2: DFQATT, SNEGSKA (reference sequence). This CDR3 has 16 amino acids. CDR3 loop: CSATPWIAGEYNEQFF. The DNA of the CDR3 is TGCAGTGCTACCCCGTGGATAGCGGGGGAGTACAATGAGCAGTTCTTC.